This record covers a single TCR beta chain. The protocol was immunoSEQ multiplex PCR, while the TCRdb copy is restricted to in-frame clones and leaves out a portion. The sample consists of fewer than 120,000 clones, roughly 90% of them appearing once. The record originates from a study of control samples from healthy donors and cancer patients. CDR3 length equals 15 residues. CDR1 is LNHDA and CDR2 is SQIVND in the germline V gene (reference sequence). The V and J ends lost 1 base and 3 bases respectively, with 12 bases between them. This receptor was taken from an older woman with lung cancer. V is TRBV19 and J is TRBJ1-2, with D unresolved. The sample comprised PBMCs. The CDR3 spells CASSIVPGTDYGYTF. The CDR3 DNA reads TGTGCCAGTAGTATAGTTCCGGGAACAGACTATGGCTACACCTTC.